This is a list of T cell receptor beta chains from one sample in a study of blood T cells in healthy people across ages. Using its own MiXCR run on the 5' RACE reads, TCRdb lists one record per CDR3 protein. The repertoire consists of about 1.1 million distinct CDR3 sequences, with 30% to 40% occurring once and the leading ten covering under 15%. The sample was blood. These receptors were collected from a man younger than 35 in good health. CDR3s include the opening cysteine and the closing phenylalanine or tryptophan. Fields, in order: V gene, CDR3 length, D gene, J gene, clone size, CDR3 DNA, CDR3 protein. A D gene is named only where the DNA matches it firmly. The size field is filled for only some rows; it gives once, few, many or a size class.

TRBV12-3/TRBV12-4,15,TRBD1,TRBJ2-5,few,TGTGCCAGCACCGGATCCAGGGGGTACCAAGAGACCCAGTACTTC,CASTGSRGYQETQYF
TRBV27,14,.,TRBJ2-5,.,TGTGCCAGCCGAGGTGCAGACCATAAAGAGACCCAGTACTTC,CASRGADHKETQYF
TRBV20-1,14,TRBD1,TRBJ1-1,.,TGCAGTGCCCATGGGGACAGACGGAACACTGAAGCTTTCTTT,CSAHGDRRNTEAFF
TRBV7-3,12,TRBD1,TRBJ1-1,few,TGTGCCAGCAGCCCGACAGGGGGCGAAGCTTTCTTT,CASSPTGGEAFF
TRBV7-9,16,.,TRBJ1-5,.,TGTGCCAGCAGCTTAGCGCGCCTGAATAGCAATCAGCCCCAGCATTTT,CASSLARLNSNQPQHF
TRBV9,16,TRBD1,TRBJ2-2,.,TGTGCCAGCAGCGGAACCGGGACAGGCATCACCAGGGAGCTGTTTTTT,CASSGTGTGITRELFF
TRBV29-1,13,TRBD1,TRBJ2-7,few,TGCAGCGTTGAGAGACAGGGCCGCTACGAGCAGTACTTC,CSVERQGRYEQYF
TRBV4-2,13,.,TRBJ2-1,.,TGTGCCAGCAGCCTCTACAGGGTCAATGAGCAGTTCTTC,CASSLYRVNEQFF
TRBV20-1,14,TRBD1,TRBJ2-2,.,TGCAGTGCTAGGGACAGGGTCGGGACCGGGGAGCTGTTTTTT,CSARDRVGTGELFF
TRBV5-1,15,TRBD1,TRBJ1-4,.,TGCGCCAGCAGCGCGTCAGGGGGCGGAGGCGAAAAACTGTTTTTT,CASSASGGGGEKLFF
TRBV25-1,16,TRBD1,TRBJ1-6,.,TGTGCCAGCAGTGACAGGGGGCTCCTTGGGAATTCACCCCTCCACTTT,CASSDRGLLGNSPLHF
TRBV7-3,13,.,TRBJ1-1,.,TGTGCCAGCAGCCTCGATCGGACAGACCAAGCTTTCTTT,CASSLDRTDQAFF
TRBV10-3,14,TRBD1,TRBJ1-2,once,TGTGCCACCAACCGGGACAGGGAATTAGATGGCTACACCTTC,CATNRDRELDGYTF
TRBV6-2/TRBV6-3,12,.,TRBJ1-1,many,TGTGCCAGCAGTTACTCGAACACTGAAGCTTTCTTT,CASSYSNTEAFF
TRBV6-5,14,TRBD1,TRBJ1-2,many,TGTGCCAGCAGTTACGGGACAGGGGGTTTTGGCTACACCTTC,CASSYGTGGFGYTF
TRBV7-6,14,.,TRBJ1-4,many,TGTGCCAGCAGCCCCGGACAGCTAAATGAAAAACTGTTTTTT,CASSPGQLNEKLFF